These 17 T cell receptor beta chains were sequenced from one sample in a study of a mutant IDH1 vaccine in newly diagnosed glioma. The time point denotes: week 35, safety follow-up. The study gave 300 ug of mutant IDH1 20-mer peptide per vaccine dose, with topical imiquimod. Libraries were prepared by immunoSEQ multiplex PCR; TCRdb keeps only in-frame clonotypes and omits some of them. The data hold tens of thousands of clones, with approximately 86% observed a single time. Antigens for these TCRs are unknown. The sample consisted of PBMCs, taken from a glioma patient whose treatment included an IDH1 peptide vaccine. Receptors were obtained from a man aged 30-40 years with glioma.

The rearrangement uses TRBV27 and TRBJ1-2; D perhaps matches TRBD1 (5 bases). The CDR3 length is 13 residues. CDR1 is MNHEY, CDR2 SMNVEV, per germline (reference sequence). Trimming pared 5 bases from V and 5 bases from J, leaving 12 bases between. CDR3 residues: CASSPSQGYGYTF. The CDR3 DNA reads TGTGCCAGCAGTCCATCGCAGGGTTATGGCTACACCTTC.

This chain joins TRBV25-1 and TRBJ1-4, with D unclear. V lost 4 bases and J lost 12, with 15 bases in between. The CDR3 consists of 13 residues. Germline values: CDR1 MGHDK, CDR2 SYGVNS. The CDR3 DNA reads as TGTGCCAGCAGTGGGGAAGGTTGGCCACAACTGTTTTTT. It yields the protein CASSGEGWPQLFF.

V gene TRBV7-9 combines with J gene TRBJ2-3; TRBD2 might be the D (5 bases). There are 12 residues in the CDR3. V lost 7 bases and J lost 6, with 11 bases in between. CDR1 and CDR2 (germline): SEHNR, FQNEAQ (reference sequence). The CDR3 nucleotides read TGTGCCAGCACCCTTTTAGCGGATACGCAGTATTTT. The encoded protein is CASTLLADTQYF.

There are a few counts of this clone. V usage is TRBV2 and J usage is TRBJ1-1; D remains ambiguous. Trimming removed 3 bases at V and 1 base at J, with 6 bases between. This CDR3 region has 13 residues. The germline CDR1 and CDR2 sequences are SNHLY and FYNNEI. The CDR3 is CASSDDSNTEAFF. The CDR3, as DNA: TGTGCCAGCAGTGACGACTCGAACACTGAAGCTTTCTTT.

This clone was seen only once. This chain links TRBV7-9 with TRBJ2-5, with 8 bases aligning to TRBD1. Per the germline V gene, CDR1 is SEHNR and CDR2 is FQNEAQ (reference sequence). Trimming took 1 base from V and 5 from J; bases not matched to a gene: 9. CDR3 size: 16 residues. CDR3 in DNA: TGTGCCAGCAGCTTAGATCCAGGGGGCGTTTGGGAGACCCAGTACTTC. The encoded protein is CASSLDPGGVWETQYF.

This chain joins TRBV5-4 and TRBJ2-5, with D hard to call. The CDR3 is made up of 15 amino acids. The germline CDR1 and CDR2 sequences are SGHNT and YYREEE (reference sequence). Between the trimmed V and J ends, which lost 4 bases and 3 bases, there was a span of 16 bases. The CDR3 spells CASSQSRTLKETQYF. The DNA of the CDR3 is TGTGCCAGCAGCCAATCAAGGACCCTCAAAGAGACCCAGTACTTC.

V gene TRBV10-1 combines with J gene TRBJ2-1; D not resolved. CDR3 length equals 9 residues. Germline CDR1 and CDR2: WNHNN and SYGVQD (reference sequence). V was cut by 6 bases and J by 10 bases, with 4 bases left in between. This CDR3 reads CASRGEQFF. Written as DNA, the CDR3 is TGCGCCAGCAGAGGAGAGCAGTTCTTC.

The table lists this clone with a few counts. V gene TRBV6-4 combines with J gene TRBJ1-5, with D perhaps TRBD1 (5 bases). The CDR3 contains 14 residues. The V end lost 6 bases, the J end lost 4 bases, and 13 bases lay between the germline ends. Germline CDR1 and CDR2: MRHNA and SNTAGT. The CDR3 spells CASSPGVTNQPQHF. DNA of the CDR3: TGTGCCAGCAGCCCGGGGGTCACTAATCAGCCCCAGCATTTT.

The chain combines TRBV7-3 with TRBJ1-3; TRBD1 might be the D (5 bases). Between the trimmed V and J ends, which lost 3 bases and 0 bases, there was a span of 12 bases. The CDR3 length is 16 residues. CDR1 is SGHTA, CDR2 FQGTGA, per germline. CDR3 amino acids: CASSLSGGNSGNTIYF. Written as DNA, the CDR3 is TGTGCCAGCAGCTTGAGTGGGGGGAACTCTGGAAACACCATATATTTT.

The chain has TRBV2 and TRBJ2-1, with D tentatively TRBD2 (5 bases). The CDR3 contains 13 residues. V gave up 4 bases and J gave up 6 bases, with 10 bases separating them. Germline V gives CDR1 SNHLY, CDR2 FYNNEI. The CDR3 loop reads CASSVRVGNEQFF. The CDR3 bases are TGTGCCAGCAGTGTGAGGGTTGGCAATGAGCAGTTCTTC.

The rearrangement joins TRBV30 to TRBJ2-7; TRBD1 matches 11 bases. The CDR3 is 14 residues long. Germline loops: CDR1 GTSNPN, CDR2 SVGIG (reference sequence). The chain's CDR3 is CAGRLGTGGYEQYF. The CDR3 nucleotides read TGTGCGGGGCGCCTTGGGACAGGGGGTTACGAGCAGTACTTC.

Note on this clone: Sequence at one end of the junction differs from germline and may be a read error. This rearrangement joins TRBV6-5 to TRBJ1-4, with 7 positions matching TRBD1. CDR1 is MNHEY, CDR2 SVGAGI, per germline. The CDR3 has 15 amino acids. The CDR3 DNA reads TGTGCCAGCAGTACCCGACAGGGAACTAGTGAAAAACTGTTTTTT. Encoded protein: CASSTRQGTSEKLFF.

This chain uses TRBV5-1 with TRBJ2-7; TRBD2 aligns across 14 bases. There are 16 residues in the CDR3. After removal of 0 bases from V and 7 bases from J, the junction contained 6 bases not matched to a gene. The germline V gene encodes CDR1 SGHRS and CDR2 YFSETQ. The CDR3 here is CASSLGLAGGLGEQYF. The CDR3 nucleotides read TGCGCCAGCAGCTTGGGACTAGCGGGAGGGCTAGGTGAGCAGTACTTC.

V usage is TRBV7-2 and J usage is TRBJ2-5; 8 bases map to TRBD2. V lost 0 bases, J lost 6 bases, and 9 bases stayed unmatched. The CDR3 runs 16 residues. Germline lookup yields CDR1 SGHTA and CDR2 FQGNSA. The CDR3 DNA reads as TGTGCCAGCAGCTTAGCCCCGGGAGGGGAGGCGAAGACCCAGTACTTC. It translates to CASSLAPGGEAKTQYF.

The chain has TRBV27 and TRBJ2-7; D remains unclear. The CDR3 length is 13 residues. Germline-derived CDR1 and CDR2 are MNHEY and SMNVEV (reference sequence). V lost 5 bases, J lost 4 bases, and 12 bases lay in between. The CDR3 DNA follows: TGTGCCAGCAGTCGGTTCGGACCGTACGAGCAGTACTTC. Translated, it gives CASSRFGPYEQYF.

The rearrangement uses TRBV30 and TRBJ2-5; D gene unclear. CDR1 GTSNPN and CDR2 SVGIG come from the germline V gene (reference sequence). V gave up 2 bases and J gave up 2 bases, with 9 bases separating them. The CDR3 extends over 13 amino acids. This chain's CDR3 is CAWSRREQETQYF. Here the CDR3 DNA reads TGTGCCTGGAGTCGACGAGAACAAGAGACCCAGTACTTC.

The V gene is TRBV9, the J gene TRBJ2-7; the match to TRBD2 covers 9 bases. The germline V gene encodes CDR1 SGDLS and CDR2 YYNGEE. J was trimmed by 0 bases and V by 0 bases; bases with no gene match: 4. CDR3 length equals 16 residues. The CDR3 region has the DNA TGTGCCAGCAGCGTAGGGTATAGCGGGAGCTCCTACGAGCAGTACTTC. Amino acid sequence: CASSVGYSGSSYEQYF.